This is a list of T cell receptor beta chains from one sample in a study of PD-1 blockade in classical Hodgkin lymphoma. Clones were read by immunoSEQ multiplex PCR, and TCRdb kept only the in-frame ones, dropping some. The table records 900 or so clones, over 75% of them present only once. This material consisted of peripheral blood mononuclear cells (PBMCs), taken at baseline. The origin of the receptors is a human donor with classical Hodgkin lymphoma. Both conserved end residues are part of each CDR3. Fields, in order: J gene, clone size, D gene, V gene, CDR3 DNA, CDR3 protein. A D gene is named only where the DNA matches it firmly. Size is omitted from some rows. Given values are once, few, many or a class for expanded clones.

>TRBJ2-4|NA|NA|TRBV4-3
TGCGCCAGCAGCCAAGGGACAGCAGGCACCAAAAACATTCAGTACTTC
CASSQGTAGTKNIQYF
>TRBJ1-1|NA|NA|TRBV29-1
TGCAGCGTTTACAGGGTGGAGGGCACTGAAGCTTTCTTT
CSVYRVEGTEAFF
>TRBJ1-2|NA|NA|TRBV7-2
TGTGCCAGCAGCTCCGGCAGGCCAAACTATGGCTACACCTTC
CASSSGRPNYGYTF
>TRBJ2-3|few|NA|TRBV28
TGTGCCAGCCTGACAGTCACAGATACGCAGTATTTT
CASLTVTDTQYF
>TRBJ1-1|NA|NA|TRBV6-5
TGTGCCAGCAGTTACGGAGGGAACGGGAGGAACACTGAAGCTTTCTTT
CASSYGGNGRNTEAFF
>TRBJ2-3|NA|NA|TRBV6-5
TGTGCCAGCAGCCTACAGAGCACAGATACGCAGTATTTT
CASSLQSTDTQYF
>TRBJ2-3|NA|NA|TRBV9
TGTGCCAGCAGCGCGAGCACAGATACGCAGTATTTT
CASSASTDTQYF
>TRBJ2-1|NA|NA|TRBV27
TGTGCCAGCAGCTGGGACACGAGCTCCTACAATGAGCAGTTCTTC
CASSWDTSSYNEQFF
>TRBJ2-3|NA|NA|TRBV15
TGTGCCACCAGCATCTTAGGCGGGAGCACAGATACGCAGTATTTT
CATSILGGSTDTQYF
>TRBJ1-5|NA|NA|TRBV7-6
TGTGCCAGCAGCTCTGGACAGCTAAATCAGCCCCAGCATTTT
CASSSGQLNQPQHF
>TRBJ1-4|NA|NA|TRBV6-1
TGTGCCAGCAGTGTAGGTCGGTCTAATGAAAAACTGTTTTTT
CASSVGRSNEKLFF
>TRBJ2-7|NA|NA|TRBV11-2
TGTGCCAGCAGTCGGGGGCCAGCGGGTTCCTACGAGCAGTACTTC
CASSRGPAGSYEQYF
>TRBJ2-5|NA|NA|TRBV5-4
TGTGCCAGCAGCTTGGCCGGGATCCCCCCTGGGGAGACCCAGTACTTC
CASSLAGIPPGETQYF
>TRBJ2-3|NA|NA|TRBV19
TGTGCCAGTAGTACCCGCGCCGGCGGTATGACAGATACGCAGTATTTT
CASSTRAGGMTDTQYF
>TRBJ2-3|NA|NA|TRBV7-2
TGTGCCAGCAGCCCCCCCGGGGGCAGAGTCACAGATACGCAGTATTTT
CASSPPGGRVTDTQYF
>TRBJ2-1|NA|TRBD2|TRBV19
TGTGCCAGCAGCGGGAGTCTTTACAATGAGCAGTTCTTC
CASSGSLYNEQFF